The 11 T cell receptor beta chains reported below all come from one sample, sequenced in a study of naive and memory T cell subsets. Both TRBC1 and TRBC2 were covered by a beta constant-region primer of two equimolar oligonucleotides. Four rounds of PCR amplified the ligated cDNA using nested alpha and beta constant-region primers plus SP2. TCRdb re-derived calls from the UMI-ligation and nested PCR reads in MiXCR, one entry per CDR3 protein. The profile shows 30,000 to 40,000 distinct CDR3 sequences, about 18% of them singletons. The sequenced sample consisted of effector memory CD4+ T cells from blood. Indicated subset: effector memory, CD45RA- CD27-. The source is a human donor in good health.

The table lists this clonotype with many counts. V is TRBV20-1 and J is TRBJ1-2; perhaps TRBD1 as D (6 bases). This CDR3 is built from 16 residues. The V and J ends lost 0 bases and 2 bases respectively, with 16 bases between them. The germline CDR1 and CDR2 sequences are DFQATT and SNEGSKA (reference sequence). Written as DNA, the CDR3 is TGCAGTGCTAGAGATCCCCAGGGGCTCTCAAACTATGGCTACACCTTC. The encoded protein is CSARDPQGLSNYGYTF.

This clonotype counts as medium-sized (0.01 to 0.1%). The CDR3 region has the DNA TGCAGTGCTAGAGATACTTGGGGTGGGGCCAACGTCCTGACTTTC. This gives the protein CSARDTWGGANVLTF. This chain uses TRBV20-1 with TRBJ2-6; D not certain. The V and J ends lost 0 bases and 3 bases respectively, with 9 bases between them. Germline V gives CDR1 DFQATT, CDR2 SNEGSKA (reference sequence). CDR3 length: 15 amino acids.

By proportion, this clonotype is medium-sized (0.01 to 0.1%). The chain couples TRBV30 to TRBJ1-1; D gene uncertain. Trimming shortened V by 3 bases and J by 0 bases, and 8 bases separated the two germline ends. Germline CDR1 reads GTSNPN; CDR2 reads SVGIG (reference sequence). This CDR3 has 13 residues. The CDR3 region is CAWSSGLNTEAFF. Here the CDR3 DNA reads TGTGCCTGGAGCTCCGGTTTGAACACTGAAGCTTTCTTT.

This clonotype is deemed medium-sized (0.01 to 0.1%). The chain employs TRBV6-2 or TRBV6-3 and TRBJ1-1, with D unclear. V lost 8 bases and J 3 bases, leaving 16 bases between the germline ends. The CDR3 runs 14 residues. Germline assignment: CDR1 MNHEY and CDR2 SVGEGT. Here the CDR3 reads CASRGPRRDTEAFF. DNA of the CDR3: TGTGCCAGCCGGGGTCCAAGACGGGACACTGAAGCTTTCTTT.

This clonotype has only a few counts. The J gene is TRBJ2-7, the V gene TRBV28; possibly TRBD2 for D (6 bases). The CDR3 is 14 amino acids. V lost 5 bases and J 2 bases, leaving 13 bases between the germline ends. Germline loops: CDR1 MDHEN, CDR2 SYDVKM. The CDR3 is CASSTAGSTYEQYF. CDR3 nucleotides: TGTGCCAGCAGTACCGCGGGAAGCACCTACGAGCAGTACTTC.

This chain uses TRBV20-1 with TRBJ2-3; D possibly corresponds to TRBD2 (6 bases). The CDR3 is made up of 16 amino acids. Germline V gene sequence: CDR1 DFQATT, CDR2 SNEGSKA (reference sequence). V shed 4 bases and J shed 0 bases, with 17 bases lying between them. The CDR3 DNA follows: TGCAGTGCTAACCCAATAAGCGGACTAAGCACAGATACGCAGTATTTT. As protein: CSANPISGLSTDTQYF.

In this sample, this clonotype turned up a few times. V gene TRBV12-3 or TRBV12-4 combines with J gene TRBJ2-1, with 8 bases matching TRBD2. V was clipped by 6 bases and J by 2 bases; unmatched bases: 9. The CDR3 sequence is 16 residues long. The chain's CDR3 is CASRPTAGDTYNEQFF. CDR3 DNA sequence: TGTGCCAGCAGGCCCACAGCGGGAGATACCTACAATGAGCAGTTCTTC.

This clonotype was seen only a few times. The chain combines TRBV9 with TRBJ2-2; tentatively, D is TRBD1 or TRBD2 (5 bases each). The CDR3 length is 14 residues. Germline CDR1 reads SGDLS; CDR2 reads YYNGEE. The V and J ends lost 4 bases and 4 bases respectively, with 11 bases between them. The DNA for the CDR3 is TGTGCCAGCAGCCTCACCGGGGCCACCGGGGAGCTGTTTTTT. It yields the protein CASSLTGATGELFF.

This clonotype was detected only a few times. The rearrangement joins TRBV6-2 or TRBV6-3 to TRBJ2-5, with D possibly TRBD2 on 6 matching bases. V shed 8 bases and J shed 0 bases, with 10 bases lying between them. The CDR3 contains 13 residues. Germline V CDR1 and CDR2: MNHEY, SVGEGT. The chain's CDR3 is CASGTVYQETQYF. The CDR3 DNA follows: TGTGCCAGCGGGACTGTATACCAAGAGACCCAGTACTTC.

V and J are TRBV6-5 and TRBJ2-5; 7 bases line up with TRBD2. The CDR3 loop spans 15 amino acids. CDR1 and CDR2 (germline): MNHEY, SVGAGI. V lost 8 bases and J lost 5; bases outside the gene matches: 14. CDR3 in DNA: TGTGCCAGCCGTAACGGGCCGGGGGAGGGGGAGACCCAGTACTTC. Its protein product is CASRNGPGEGETQYF.

This clonotype showed up just a few times. This chain links TRBV27 with TRBJ2-2; D might be TRBD1 or TRBD2, each matching 5 bases. From germline, CDR1 is MNHEY and CDR2 SMNVEV (reference sequence). The CDR3 extends over 15 amino acids. V was pared by 5 bases and J by 7 bases, with 17 bases between. CDR3 residues: CASSPTRGRSGELFF. CDR3 DNA: TGTGCCAGCAGTCCAACGAGGGGTAGGAGCGGGGAGCTGTTTTTT.